Below are 26 T cell receptor beta chains sequenced from a single sample in a study of radiotherapy plus CTLA-4 blockade in lung cancer. Repertoires were generated with immunoSEQ multiplex PCR, while TCRdb's copy carries only in-frame clones and drops some. The table lists tens of thousands of clones, 85% to 90% of them singletons, with roughly 17% in the top ten. Sequencing used peripheral blood, obtained from a patient treated with radiotherapy plus ipilimumab. The receptors were sampled from a human donor with non-small cell lung cancer that progressed on radiotherapy plus ipilimumab.

This chain connects TRBV7-2 to TRBJ2-5; 8 positions match TRBD2. This CDR3 contains 13 residues. Germline V gives CDR1 SGHTA, CDR2 FQGNSA. V shed 1 base, J shed 11 bases, and the junction held 6 bases outside the gene matches. CDR3 region: CASSLGLAGLQYF. CDR3 coding DNA: TGTGCCAGCAGCTTAGGGCTAGCGGGTCTGCAGTACTTC. Full variable domain (outside the CDR3, taken from reference TRBV7-2 and TRBJ2-5): GAGVSQSPSNKVTEKGKDVELRCDPISGHTALYWYRQSLGQGLEFLIYFQGNSAPDKSGLPSDRFSAERTGGSVSTLTIQRTQQEDSAVYLCASSLGLAGLQYFGPGTRLLVL.

J is TRBJ2-2 and V is TRBV5-1, with TRBD2 identical over 11 bases. The CDR3 extends over 17 amino acids. Germline trimming cut 3 bases from V and 6 bases from J; bases unmatched to any gene: 10. Germline assignment: CDR1 SGHRS and CDR2 YFSETQ. Here the CDR3 DNA reads TGCGCCAGCAGCTCGACACCTAGCGGGGGGATCCCCGGGGAGCTGTTTTTT. Translated: CASSSTPSGGIPGELFF.

This clone came up once. This chain connects TRBV2 to TRBJ2-3; D unclear. V was pared by 0 bases and J by 0 bases, with 13 bases between. The length of the CDR3 is 17 residues. Germline V gene lookup returns CDR1 SNHLY and CDR2 FYNNEI. CDR3 loop: CASSEALRASSTDTQYF. CDR3 in DNA: TGTGCCAGCAGTGAAGCGTTAAGGGCTTCTAGCACAGATACGCAGTATTTT.

The chain employs TRBV5-1 and TRBJ2-3; 8 nucleotides line up with TRBD2. Looked up from germline, CDR1 is SGHRS and CDR2 is YFSETQ. The CDR3 contains 15 residues. Trimming at V came to 4 bases and at J to 1 base, leaving 5 bases not matched to a gene. CDR3 loop: CASSPGGAGTDTQYF. The CDR3 region has the DNA TGCGCCAGCAGCCCGGGAGGGGCCGGCACAGATACGCAGTATTTT.

The chain employs TRBV5-1 and TRBJ2-1, with 8 bases that match TRBD2. The trim removed 7 bases at V and 2 bases at J, leaving 8 bases unmatched. CDR3 size: 15 residues. Germline V gene sequence: CDR1 SGHRS, CDR2 YFSETQ. CDR3 sequence (DNA): TGCGCCAGCGCAACTAGCGGAGGAACCTACAATGAGCAGTTCTTC. It yields the protein CASATSGGTYNEQFF.

This clone was recorded once. Written as DNA, the CDR3 is TGTGCCAGCAGCTTATCGGGGACGAACAATGAGCAGTTCTTC. Its protein is CASSLSGTNNEQFF. The chain couples TRBV7-7 to TRBJ2-1; D might be TRBD1 or TRBD2, each matching 5 bases. Per germline, CDR1 SSHAT and CDR2 FNYEAQ (reference sequence). This CDR3 is built from 14 residues. The germline V and J ends were trimmed by 2 bases and 5 bases, with 10 bases remaining between them.

This rearrangement joins TRBV30 to TRBJ2-1; D might be TRBD1 or TRBD2, each matching 5 bases. Per germline, CDR1 GTSNPN and CDR2 SVGIG (reference sequence). This CDR3 has 18 residues. The V end was cut by 1 base, the J end by 8 bases, with 27 bases between. The DNA for the CDR3 is TGTGCCTGGAGTGAGCCCCTGGTGGGACCTAGGGGAGACCATGAGCAGTTCTTC. Protein sequence: CAWSEPLVGPRGDHEQFF.

The V gene is TRBV7-3, the J gene TRBJ2-3; D is unclear. The V gene's germline CDR1 is SGHTA and CDR2 FQGTGA. V gave up 2 bases and J gave up 4 bases, with 7 bases separating them. This CDR3 is 13 amino acids long. CDR3 region: CASSLGFADTQYF. The CDR3 bases are TGTGCCAGCAGCTTAGGTTTTGCAGATACGCAGTATTTT.

This clone has just one count. In DNA, the CDR3 is TGCGCCAGCAGGAGAGGACAGGGGGCTTCCTACGAGCAGTACTTC. Protein: CASRRGQGASYEQYF. The V and J genes are TRBV4-1 and TRBJ2-7, with 11 positions matching TRBD1. The junction had 5 bases not matched to a gene; V was cut back by 6 bases and J by 1 base. The CDR3 is 15 residues long. Germline V gene sequence: CDR1 MGHRA, CDR2 YSYEKL.

The V and J genes are TRBV28 and TRBJ1-5; 10 bases align to TRBD1. Germline V gene sequence: CDR1 MDHEN, CDR2 SYDVKM. The CDR3 has 14 residues. The V and J ends lost 6 bases and 7 bases, in that order; junction bases with no gene match: 6. Here the CDR3 reads CASRGGQGGQPQHF. The CDR3 region has the DNA TGTGCCAGCAGGGGCGGACAGGGGGGCCAGCCCCAGCATTTT. Combining the CDR3 with reference TRBV28 and TRBJ1-5 gives the whole variable domain DVKVTQSSRYLVKRTGEKVFLECVQDMDHENMFWYRQDPGLGLRLIYFSYDVKMKEKGDIPEGYSVSREKKERFSLILESASTNQTSMYLCASRGGQGGQPQHFGDGTRLSIL.

V is TRBV4-3 and J is TRBJ2-3, with a possible D match to TRBD1 (6 bases). This CDR3 has 13 residues. Germline lookup yields CDR1 LGHNA and CDR2 YSLEER. V lost 3 bases, J lost 4 bases, and 8 bases lay in between. This chain's CDR3 is CASSHQGPDTQYF. The CDR3, as DNA: TGCGCCAGCAGCCACCAGGGGCCAGATACGCAGTATTTT.

This chain joins TRBV6-6 and TRBJ1-5; no reliable D call. Looked up from germline, CDR1 is MNHNY and CDR2 is SVGAGI (reference sequence). CDR3 size: 13 residues. V lost 2 bases, J lost 6 bases, and 8 bases lay in between. The DNA of the CDR3 is TGTGCCAGCAGTTACGGGAGGGCTCAGCCCCAGCATTTT. Residues: CASSYGRAQPQHF.

This sequence joins TRBV7-8 and TRBJ2-7, with TRBD1 as a possible D gene (5 bases). Germline values: CDR1 SGHVS, CDR2 FQNEAQ. CDR3 length: 12 residues. The V end was cut by 6 bases, the J end by 3 bases, with 9 bases between. The CDR3 DNA is TGTGCCAGCAGACAGGACGGCTACGAGCAGTACTTC. Translating gives CASRQDGYEQYF.

The V and J genes are TRBV4-2 and TRBJ1-2; D gene ambiguous. The V end lost 2 bases, the J end lost 3 bases, and 10 bases lay between the germline ends. CDR3 length: 14 amino acids. Germline V lookup: CDR1 LGHNA, CDR2 YNFKEQ. CDR3 nucleotide sequence: TGTGCCAGCAGCCAACTCTCGGATCACTATGGCTACACCTTC. Translated: CASSQLSDHYGYTF.

The rearrangement uses TRBV5-1 and TRBJ2-5; TRBD2 matches at 7 bases. V gave up 4 bases and J gave up 5 bases; unmatched junction bases: 11. The CDR3 spans 15 residues. Per the germline V gene, CDR1 is SGHRS and CDR2 is YFSETQ. The CDR3 is CASSRLPGLVETQYF. The CDR3 coding sequence is TGCGCCAGCAGCCGCTTGCCTGGACTAGTGGAGACCCAGTACTTC.

CDR3 nucleotides: TGTGCCAGTAGTACGCAGGACAGGGAGGGACAGCCCCAGCATTTT. This sequence encodes CASSTQDREGQPQHF. The chain is built from TRBV19 and TRBJ1-5; 8 positions agree with TRBD1. CDR3 length: 15 residues. CDR1 is LNHDA and CDR2 is SQIVND in the germline V gene (reference sequence). With V trimmed by 4 bases and J by 7 bases, 9 bases remained unmatched.

The chain carries TRBV28 and TRBJ1-6, with 7 bases that match TRBD1. Losses at the gene ends were 5 bases for V and 5 bases for J; bases not matched to a gene: 12. The CDR3 sequence is 17 residues long. Germline V lookup: CDR1 MDHEN, CDR2 SYDVKM. CDR3 amino acids: CASSAPGARGDNSPLHF. The CDR3 DNA reads as TGTGCCAGCAGTGCCCCAGGGGCCAGGGGGGATAATTCACCCCTCCACTTT.

The chain recombines TRBV15 with TRBJ2-2; D uncertain. The V end lost 5 bases, the J end lost 6 bases, and 10 bases lay between the germline ends. Germline-derived CDR1 and CDR2 are LNHNV and YYDKDF (reference sequence). CDR3 size: 13 residues. CDR3 amino acids: CATSPLGSGELFF. The CDR3 nucleotides read TGTGCCACCAGCCCCCTAGGTTCCGGGGAGCTGTTTTTT.

The chain couples TRBV6-1 to TRBJ2-7; perhaps TRBD2 as D (6 bases). Germline V gene lookup returns CDR1 MNHNS and CDR2 SASEGT. V lost 6 bases to trimming and J lost 3 bases, with 12 bases between them. This CDR3 is 13 amino acids long. The DNA of the CDR3 is TGTGCCAGCAGCCACCTAGCGATCTACGAGCAGTACTTC. Its translation is CASSHLAIYEQYF.

The V and J genes are TRBV7-2 and TRBJ2-5; perhaps TRBD1 as D (5 bases). This CDR3 is 13 amino acids long. Germline CDR1 reads SGHTA; CDR2 reads FQGNSA. V lost 5 bases and J lost 1, with 8 bases in between. CDR3 protein: CASSRQLQETQYF. The CDR3 DNA reads TGTGCCAGCAGCCGACAGCTCCAAGAGACCCAGTACTTC.

This clone occurred once. V usage is TRBV30 and J usage is TRBJ1-1, with 8 nucleotides matching TRBD1. The V gene's germline CDR1 is GTSNPN and CDR2 SVGIG (reference sequence). Losses at the gene ends were 4 bases for V and 4 bases for J; bases not matched to a gene: 11. This CDR3 is built from 15 residues. The CDR3 is CAWILVGQGITEAFF. The CDR3 region has the DNA TGTGCCTGGATCCTGGTAGGACAGGGAATCACTGAAGCTTTCTTT.

This clone occurred once. V is TRBV7-6 and J is TRBJ2-7; no clear D. Trimming shortened V by 4 bases and J by 6 bases, and 13 bases separated the two germline ends. The CDR3 loop spans 13 amino acids. The germline gives CDR1 SGHVS, CDR2 FNYEAQ. Here the CDR3 reads CASSSIVSGEQYF. The CDR3 nucleotides are TGTGCCAGCAGCTCGATAGTCTCCGGCGAGCAGTACTTC.

The genes are TRBV10-3 and TRBJ1-1; unclear D gene. The V gene's germline CDR1 is ENHRY and CDR2 SYGVKD. Between the trimmed V and J ends, which lost 6 bases and 6 bases, there was a span of 8 bases. This CDR3 is built from 11 residues. CDR3 sequence (DNA): TGTGCCATCAGGACTGACTCTGAAGCTTTCTTT. Translating it yields CAIRTDSEAFF.

Points on this clone: This same CDR3 is encoded by further DNA sequences in the sample. This rearrangement joins TRBV4-3 to TRBJ2-3, with 9 bases lining up with TRBD2. Germline values: CDR1 LGHNA, CDR2 YSLEER. CDR3 length: 16 residues. J was trimmed by 2 bases and V by 1 base; bases with no gene match: 4. CDR3 protein: CASSQGLAGDTDTQYF. The CDR3 nucleotides are TGCGCCAGCAGCCAAGGCTTAGCGGGAGACACAGATACGCAGTATTTT.

This clone was seen once. The chain has TRBV4-3 and TRBJ2-3; 12 bases map to TRBD2. CDR1 and CDR2 (germline): LGHNA, YSLEER. Losses at the gene ends were 1 base for V and 2 bases for J; bases not matched to a gene: 4. The CDR3 runs to 17 residues. CDR3 amino acids: CASSQGGTSGYTDTQYF. The DNA of the CDR3 is TGCGCCAGCAGCCAAGGCGGGACTAGCGGGTACACAGATACGCAGTATTTT.

This clone was counted only a few times. This sequence joins TRBV7-9 and TRBJ2-7; D might be TRBD2 (5 bases). Germline V gene lookup returns CDR1 SEHNR and CDR2 FQNEAQ (reference sequence). V lost 3 bases to trimming and J lost 3 bases, with 6 bases between them. This CDR3 has 12 amino acids. CDR3 nucleotides: TGTGCCAGCAGCTTCGGGGTCTACGAGCAGTACTTC. Translated, it gives CASSFGVYEQYF.